A single sample gave rise to the 27 T cell receptor beta chains below, sequenced in a study of primary melanoma T cells and metastatic recurrence. The repertoire was sequenced with immunoSEQ multiplex PCR; TCRdb's copy has only in-frame clones and lacks some. Among 2,500 to 3,500 clones listed, roughly 82% were seen once. Sequencing input: melanoma tumor tissue. These receptors came from a human donor with melanoma.

This clone appeared once. At one end, the junction sequence differs from germline, possibly due to a read error. The rearrangement uses TRBV6-8 and TRBJ2-7; D is possibly TRBD2 (7 bases). Germline V gene lookup returns CDR1 MNHGY and CDR2 SAAAGT. CDR3 length: 15 amino acids. Here the CDR3 DNA reads TGTGCCAGCAGTTACGCCGGGGGGCTCACGTACGAGCAGTACTTT. Its translation is CASSYAGGLTYEQYF.

V gene TRBV6-8 combines with J gene TRBJ1-1; D not certain. Deletions cut 3 bases from V and 8 bases from J, with 13 bases between. The CDR3 is 13 amino acids. Looked up from germline, CDR1 is MNHGY and CDR2 is SAAAGT. In nucleotides, the CDR3 is TGTGCCAGCAGTTATGAGATAACCAAGGAAGCTTTCTTT. Translation gives CASSYEITKEAFF.

J is TRBJ2-7 and V is TRBV18, with 7 bases matching TRBD1. The germline V gene has CDR1 KGHSH and CDR2 LQKENI. The CDR3 consists of 15 residues. With V trimmed by 1 base and J by 5 bases, 8 bases remained unmatched. The CDR3: CASSPQTGILHEQYF. The CDR3, as DNA: TGTGCCAGCTCACCACAGACAGGGATCCTCCACGAGCAGTACTTC.

The J gene is TRBJ2-5, the V gene TRBV29-1; possible D gene TRBD1, 6 bases. Looked up from germline, CDR1 is SQVTM and CDR2 is ANQGSEA. The CDR3 contains 15 residues. The ends were cut back, 6 bases at V and 4 bases at J, with 21 bases in the middle. The CDR3 DNA sequence: TGCAGCGTGGCCCCGGGGACACCCGGTGGAGAGACCCAGTACTTC. Encoded protein: CSVAPGTPGGETQYF.

This clone showed up just once. The rearrangement links TRBV6-8 to TRBJ2-1; the D gene is possibly TRBD2 (5 bases). This CDR3 region has 15 residues. The V end lost 0 bases, the J end lost 5 bases, and 11 bases lay between the germline ends. The germline CDR1 and CDR2 sequences are MNHGY and SAAAGT. CDR3 nucleotides: TGTGCCAGCAGTTACTCTAGCGTGGAAGACAATGAGCAGTTCTTC. Translation gives CASSYSSVEDNEQFF.

The rearrangement joins TRBV18 to TRBJ2-7; D is tentatively TRBD1 or TRBD2 (5 bases each). This CDR3 spans 12 amino acids. Germline V gene sequence: CDR1 KGHSH, CDR2 LQKENI. V was clipped by 4 bases and J by 6 bases, with 10 bases between them. Here the CDR3 reads CASSLRDPEQYF. The CDR3 nucleotides read TGTGCCAGCTCACTCCGGGACCCCGAGCAGTACTTC.

The chain uses TRBV29-1 and TRBJ1-1, with 8 nucleotides matching TRBD1. Losses at the gene ends were 7 bases for V and 1 base for J; bases not matched to a gene: 5. The germline CDR1 and CDR2 sequences are SQVTM and ANQGSEA. The length of the CDR3 is 13 residues. The CDR3 DNA sequence: TGCAGCGCTCTGGACAGGGAGAACACTGAAGCTTTCTTT. Translation: CSALDRENTEAFF.

The chain has TRBV28 and TRBJ1-1; D is possibly TRBD1 (6 bases). CDR3 length: 13 residues. Per germline, CDR1 MDHEN and CDR2 SYDVKM. V shed 10 bases and J shed 6 bases, with 18 bases lying between them. CDR3 sequence: CATSRGTTSEAFF. In DNA form, the CDR3 reads TGTGCCACCTCGCGCGGGACAACCTCTGAAGCTTTCTTT.

This clone has just a few counts. The V gene is TRBV5-1, the J gene TRBJ1-6; no reliable D call. This CDR3 is 15 amino acids long. V was shortened by 0 bases and J by 1 base, with 5 bases between the two germline ends. The germline gives CDR1 SGHRS, CDR2 YFSETQ. The CDR3 sequence is CASSLEVSYNSPLHF. The CDR3, as DNA: TGCGCCAGCAGCTTGGAGGTTTCCTATAATTCACCCCTCCACTTT.

This chain joins TRBV11-3 and TRBJ2-7; 13 nucleotides match TRBD2. CDR1 is SGHNT, CDR2 YENEEA, per germline. This CDR3 spans 14 amino acids. The junction had 6 bases not matched to a gene; V was cut back by 4 bases and J by 9 bases. CDR3: CASSSSGLAGVQYF. CDR3 in DNA: TGTGCCAGCAGCTCCTCCGGACTAGCGGGAGTGCAGTACTTC.

The chain uses TRBV6-8 and TRBJ1-5; D is possibly TRBD1 (5 bases). CDR3 length equals 17 residues. V was trimmed by 4 bases and J by 0 bases, leaving 16 bases between them. Germline loops: CDR1 MNHGY, CDR2 SAAAGT. CDR3 sequence: CASSLNWGLSSNQPQHF. As DNA, the CDR3 is TGTGCCAGCAGTTTGAACTGGGGCCTCTCTAGCAATCAGCCCCAGCATTTT.

The genes are TRBV7-6 and TRBJ2-7, with TRBD1 matching over 10 bases. Germline CDR1 reads SGHVS; CDR2 reads FNYEAQ. V lost 5 bases, J lost 6 bases, and 10 bases stayed unmatched. The CDR3 has 15 residues. As DNA, the CDR3 is TGTGCCAGCAGCCGCATCGGACAGGGGGATCCCGAGCAGTACTTC. This codes for CASSRIGQGDPEQYF.

The V gene is TRBV19, the J gene TRBJ2-7; D is unclear. Germline V gene sequence: CDR1 LNHDA, CDR2 SQIVND (reference sequence). V was pared by 0 bases and J by 0 bases, with 6 bases between. The CDR3 is made up of 14 amino acids. CDR3 amino acids: CASSIDGSSYEQYF. CDR3 sequence (DNA): TGTGCCAGTAGTATAGATGGCAGCTCCTACGAGCAGTACTTC.

The chain recombines TRBV6-8 with TRBJ1-5, with D possibly TRBD1 on 5 matching bases. Germline assignment: CDR1 MNHGY and CDR2 SAAAGT. The V and J ends lost 0 bases and 6 bases respectively, with 9 bases between them. The CDR3 has 14 residues. CDR3 DNA sequence: TGTGCCAGCAGTTACTCGGCAGGGTTTCAGCCCCAGCATTTT. Amino acid sequence: CASSYSAGFQPQHF.

The rearrangement uses TRBV10-2 and TRBJ2-7; 11 nucleotides agree with TRBD1. CDR3 length: 13 residues. V shed 4 bases, J shed 6 bases, and the junction held 2 bases outside the gene matches. CDR1 WSHSY and CDR2 SAAADI come from the germline V gene. The CDR3 nucleotides are TGCGCCAGCAGTGTCGGGACAGGGGGCGAGCAGTACTTC. It yields the protein CASSVGTGGEQYF.

This sequence joins TRBV19 and TRBJ1-2; D gene uncertain. Germline V gene lookup returns CDR1 LNHDA and CDR2 SQIVND (reference sequence). The CDR3 extends over 12 amino acids. V lost 4 bases and J 5 bases, leaving 8 bases between the germline ends. The CDR3 loop reads CASSNSGYGYTF. The CDR3 DNA is TGTGCCAGTAGTAATTCAGGTTATGGCTACACCTTC.

The chain carries TRBV7-4 and TRBJ2-1, with D unresolved. V was clipped by 6 bases and J by 0 bases, with 6 bases between them. Germline V lookup: CDR1 SGHVT, CDR2 SQSDAQ. CDR3 size: 13 residues. DNA for the CDR3: TGTGCCAGCAGTCCTCTCTCCTACAATGAGCAGTTCTTC. Protein product: CASSPLSYNEQFF.

The genes are TRBV4-1 and TRBJ1-4, with D uncertain. Germline V gene sequence: CDR1 MGHRA, CDR2 YSYEKL. Deletions cut 1 base from V and 5 bases from J, with 11 bases between. The CDR3 loop spans 15 amino acids. The CDR3 region is CASSQVRWANEKLFF. CDR3 coding DNA: TGCGCCAGCAGCCAAGTCAGGTGGGCCAATGAAAAACTGTTTTTT.

The chain uses TRBV14 and TRBJ1-5, with D perhaps matching TRBD1 (5 bases). Trimming took off 4 bases at V and 4 bases at J, with 11 bases between the two ends. This CDR3 spans 14 amino acids. CDR1 SGHDN and CDR2 FVKESK come from the germline V gene. The CDR3 nucleotides are TGTGCCAGCAGCCTCGGGGACGTTAATCAGCCCCAGCATTTT. This sequence encodes CASSLGDVNQPQHF.

The chain joins TRBV28 to TRBJ1-2; D gene uncertain. The CDR3 consists of 13 residues. The V end lost 1 base, the J end lost 8 bases, and 11 bases lay between the germline ends. Germline V lookup: CDR1 MDHEN, CDR2 SYDVKM. CDR3 region: CASSLLAGVGYTF. CDR3 sequence (DNA): TGTGCCAGCAGTTTATTAGCGGGTGTCGGCTACACCTTC.

A single count supports this clone. The J gene is TRBJ1-1, the V gene TRBV7-8; D gene uncertain. The CDR3 spans 13 residues. Germline V gene sequence: CDR1 SGHVS, CDR2 FQNEAQ. Trimming removed 1 base at V and 9 bases at J, with 12 bases between. The DNA of the CDR3 is TGTGCCAGCAGCTTAGAGTTTCTCTCCCAAGCTTTCTTT. Translating it yields CASSLEFLSQAFF. Filled out from reference TRBV7-8 and TRBJ1-1, the complete variable domain reads GAGVSQSPRYKVAKRGQDVALRCDPISGHVSLFWYQQALGQGPEFLTYFQNEAQLDKSGLPSDRFFAERPEGSVSTLKIQRTQQEDSAVYLCASSLEFLSQAFFGQGTRLTVV.

Concerning this clone: One end of the junction varies from germline; a read error may be responsible. The chain recombines TRBV15 with TRBJ2-5, with TRBD2 matching over 8 bases. Germline V CDR1 and CDR2: LNHNV, YYDKDF (reference sequence). CDR3 length: 17 amino acids. CDR3 DNA sequence: TGTGCCATCAGCAGAGAAGGTTTAGCGGGGAGACAAGAGACCCAGTACTTC. As protein: CAISREGLAGRQETQYF.

This clone was recorded a few times. The rearrangement joins TRBV25-1 to TRBJ1-2; no firm D call. The V gene lost 8 bases and the J gene lost 4 bases, with 17 bases spanning the gap. The CDR3 totals 14 residues. Germline CDR1 MGHDK, CDR2 SYGVNS. The CDR3 nucleotides read TGTGCCAGCGGTGGACCGGGCGATACCTATGGCTACACCTTC. Translated, it gives CASGGPGDTYGYTF.

This rearrangement joins TRBV6-8 to TRBJ1-5; tentatively, D is TRBD1 (6 bases). The CDR3 totals 14 residues. Looked up from germline, CDR1 is MNHGY and CDR2 is SAAAGT. V lost 4 bases and J 2 bases, leaving 9 bases between the germline ends. CDR3 in amino acids: CASSSRTGNQPQHF. In nucleotides, the CDR3 is TGTGCCAGCAGTTCCCGGACAGGCAATCAGCCCCAGCATTTT.

J is TRBJ2-1 and V is TRBV25-1, with 8 bases identical to TRBD1. Germline V CDR1 and CDR2: MGHDK, SYGVNS. This CDR3 comprises 13 residues. V trimming: 5 bases; J trimming: 7 bases; junction bases outside the gene matches: 4. CDR3 nucleotide sequence: TGTGCCAGCAGTCCGCAGGGGGCGAATGAGCAGTTCTTC. Translating it yields CASSPQGANEQFF.

V gene TRBV29-1 combines with J gene TRBJ2-5; D is unclear. The germline gives CDR1 SQVTM, CDR2 ANQGSEA. The CDR3 covers 15 residues. V dropped 0 bases and J dropped 2 bases, with 13 bases sitting between them. CDR3 DNA sequence: TGCAGCGTTGAAGATAGGTTCAAAAGGCAAGAGACCCAGTACTTC. This codes for CSVEDRFKRQETQYF. Looking up the rest from reference TRBV29-1 and TRBJ2-5 gives the full variable domain: SAVISQKPSRDICQRGTSLTIQCQVDSQVTMMFWYRQQPGQSLTLIATANQGSEATYESGFVIDKFPISRPNLTFSTLTVSNMSPEDSSIYLCSVEDRFKRQETQYFGPGTRLLVL.

The chain couples TRBV19 to TRBJ1-5; the D gene is possibly TRBD1 (6 bases). Germline-derived CDR1 and CDR2 are LNHDA and SQIVND (reference sequence). This CDR3 spans 15 amino acids. Between the trimmed V and J ends, which lost 3 bases and 0 bases, there was a span of 9 bases. CDR3 sequence: CASSIVGGSNQPQHF. Written as DNA, the CDR3 is TGTGCCAGTAGTATCGTAGGGGGTAGCAATCAGCCCCAGCATTTT.